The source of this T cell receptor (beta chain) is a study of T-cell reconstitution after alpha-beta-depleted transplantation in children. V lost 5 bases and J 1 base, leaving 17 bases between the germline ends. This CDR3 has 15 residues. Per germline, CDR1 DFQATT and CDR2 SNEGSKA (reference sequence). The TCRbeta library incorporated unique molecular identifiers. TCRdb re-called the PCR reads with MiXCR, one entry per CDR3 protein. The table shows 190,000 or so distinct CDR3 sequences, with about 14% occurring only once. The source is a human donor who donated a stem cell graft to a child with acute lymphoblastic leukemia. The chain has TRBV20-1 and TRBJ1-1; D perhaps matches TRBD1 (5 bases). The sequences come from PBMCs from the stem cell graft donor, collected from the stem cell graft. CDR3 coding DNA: TGCAGTGCTCGCCGAGGTGAAAGGGGGAACACTGAAGCTTTCTTT. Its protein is CSARRGERGNTEAFF.